This T cell receptor (beta chain) was recorded in a study of shared clonotypes between healthy human individuals. Study-wide points: Inspection by rarefaction showed sorted-subset sequencing to be incomplete despite large depth.

Germline CDR1 reads SGHAT; CDR2 reads FQNNGV. V dropped 5 bases and J dropped 5 bases, with 21 bases sitting between them. CDR3 length: 16 residues. Of note for this clone: Its target is unknown.

Libraries were prepared by immunoSEQ multiplex PCR; TCRdb keeps only in-frame clonotypes and omits some of them. Among about 2.4 million clones listed, more than 80% were seen once. V is TRBV11-2 and J is TRBJ2-5; D remains unclear. Specimen: naive CD4+ T cells sorted from blood. Subset defined: CD45RA+ positively selected. This TCR was recovered from a man between 18 and 35 years old in good health. The CDR3 coding sequence is TGTGCCAGCAGCGTATTTGCCCCGGGTAGCTTTGAGACCCAGTACTTC. Amino acids: CASSVFAPGSFETQYF.